The T cell receptor beta chain described here comes from a study of T-cell reconstitution after alpha-beta-depleted transplantation in children. Researchers prepared the TCRbeta library using unique molecular identifiers, the study reports. TCRdb redid the calling of the PCR reads with MiXCR, one entry per CDR3 protein. The data contain 600,000 to 700,000 distinct CDR3 sequences, approximately 17% of them singletons. Germline lookup yields CDR1 SNHLY and CDR2 FYNNEI. V was cut by 2 bases and J by 0 bases, with 8 bases left in between. The CDR3 extends over 14 amino acids. This clonotype appeared many times.

The input for sequencing was PBMCs from the stem cell graft donor, taken from the stem cell graft. The receptor was derived from a human donor who donated a stem cell graft to a child with acute myeloid leukemia. The chain has TRBV2 and TRBJ2-7; D not resolved. DNA of the CDR3: TGTGCCAGCAGTGAATCAGGATTCTCCTACGAGCAGTACTTC. Its protein is CASSESGFSYEQYF.